This T cell receptor (beta chain) is drawn from a study of shared clonotypes between healthy human individuals. There are many counts of this clone. Assay: immunoSEQ multiplex PCR; the TCRdb copy retains only in-frame clones and omits some. The sample has some 470,000 clones, 76% seen once. Per germline, CDR1 MDHEN and CDR2 SYDVKM. The CDR3 has 13 residues. The unsorted samples took 90 million to 95 million PBMCs to get genomic DNA. The sequence came from a woman in her thirties or forties in good health. Some clones in this sample may be carry-over from other donors' samples. V and J are TRBV28 and TRBJ1-1; 8 bases are shared with TRBD1. Material: PBMCs. In DNA, the CDR3 is TGTGTCATCCAGACAGGGGAGGACACTGAAGCTTTCTTT. It codes for CVIQTGEDTEAFF.